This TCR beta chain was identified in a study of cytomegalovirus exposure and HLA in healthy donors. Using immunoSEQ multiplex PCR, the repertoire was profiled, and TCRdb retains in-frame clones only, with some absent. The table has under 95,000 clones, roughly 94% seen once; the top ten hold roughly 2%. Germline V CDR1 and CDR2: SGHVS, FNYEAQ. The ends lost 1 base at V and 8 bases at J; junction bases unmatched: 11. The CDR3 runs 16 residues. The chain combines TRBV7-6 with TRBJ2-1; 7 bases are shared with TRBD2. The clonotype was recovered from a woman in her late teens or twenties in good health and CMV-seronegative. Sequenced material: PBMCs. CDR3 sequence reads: CASSLVVGGNLDEQFF. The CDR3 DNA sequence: TGTGCCAGCAGCTTAGTAGTCGGGGGGAACTTGGATGAGCAGTTCTTC. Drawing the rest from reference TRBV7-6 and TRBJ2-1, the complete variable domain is GAGVSQSPRYKVTKRGQDVALRCDPISGHVSLYWYRQALGQGPEFLTYFNYEAQQDKSGLPNDRFSAERPEGSISTLTIQRTEQRDSAMYRCASSLVVGGNLDEQFFGPGTRLTVL.